This entry features one T cell receptor (beta chain) sequence. The target antigen is unknown. This sample was taken from a study of breast tumors, draining lymph nodes, adjacent tissues. Notes on the study in general: Findings are consistent with lymph node origin and intratumoral expansion of most tumor T cells. That most tumor T cells come from lymph nodes remained unproven. Tumor repertoires ranked between lymph nodes and nontumor tissue in diversity, with V and J gene preferences.

This CDR3 contains 12 residues. V gave up 5 bases and J gave up 6 bases, with 7 bases separating them. Germline loops: CDR1 SGHVS, CDR2 FQNEAQ. One entry per CDR3 protein, called by TCRdb with MiXCR from the multiplex PCR reads. The repertoire holds approximately 37,000 distinct CDR3 sequences, around a third seen once, with 11% in the top ten. The TCR sequence derives from a female donor with breast cancer. Some clones in this sample may be carry-over from other donors' samples. This chain connects TRBV7-8 to TRBJ2-2; no clear D. Sequenced: breast tumor tissue. CDR3 sequence reads: CASSPWAGELFF. CDR3 nucleotide sequence: TGTGCCAGCAGCCCCTGGGCCGGGGAGCTGTTTTTT.